This T cell receptor (beta chain) stems from a study of control samples from healthy donors and cancer patients. Assay: immunoSEQ multiplex PCR; the TCRdb copy retains only in-frame clones and omits some. Of 400,000 to 500,000 clones listed, around nine tenths were seen once; the top ten hold around 6.8%. V lost 0 bases to trimming and J lost 3 bases; unmatched junction nucleotides: 5. CDR3 length: 16 residues. Germline CDR1 SGDLS, CDR2 YYNGEE. What was sequenced was PBMCs. This receptor was taken from a man aged 35-49 years with head and neck cancer. V gene TRBV9 combines with J gene TRBJ2-1; 8 nucleotides match TRBD2. In DNA form, the CDR3 reads TGTGCCAGCAGCGTAGACCCAGCGGGGGACTACAATGAGCAGTTCTTC. Its protein product is CASSVDPAGDYNEQFF.